A single sample is the source of the 26 T cell receptor beta chains below, sequenced in a study of blood T cell repertoires in COVID-19. Profiled with immunoSEQ multiplex PCR; TCRdb holds only in-frame clones, not every one. The data show roughly 570,000 clones, approximately 91% seen once. The sample comprised peripheral blood. Every receptor here comes from a woman aged 45-65 years with COVID-19, enrolled during active disease.

The genes are TRBV30 and TRBJ1-2; D perhaps matches TRBD1 (5 bases). Trimming left V 5 bases short and J 1 base short, with 11 bases between. Germline V gives CDR1 GTSNPN, CDR2 SVGIG (reference sequence). CDR3 length: 13 residues. CDR3 region: CAWVDRINYGYTF. DNA for the CDR3: TGTGCCTGGGTTGACAGAATTAACTATGGCTACACCTTC.

The chain combines TRBV30 with TRBJ1-6; D is unresolved. Germline CDR1 and CDR2: GTSNPN and SVGIG (reference sequence). The CDR3 runs to 13 residues. The germline V and J ends were trimmed by 1 base and 8 bases, with 9 bases remaining between them. Here the CDR3 DNA reads TGTGCCTGGAGTGATGGTCCAGATTCACCCCTCCACTTT. Its translation: CAWSDGPDSPLHF.

The chain joins TRBV30 to TRBJ2-7; D is perhaps TRBD1 or TRBD2 (5 bases each). The V and J ends lost 8 bases and 6 bases respectively, with 20 bases between them. Germline loops: CDR1 GTSNPN, CDR2 SVGIG (reference sequence). The CDR3 is 13 amino acids. In DNA, the CDR3 is TGTGCCGGGACCACTATTCCCCCACGCGAGCAGTACTTC. Translation: CAGTTIPPREQYF.

This clone was seen once. The chain links TRBV4-1 to TRBJ1-2; TRBD1 might be the D (6 bases). There are 16 residues in the CDR3. Looked up from germline, CDR1 is MGHRA and CDR2 is YSYEKL. Deletions cut 1 base from V and 5 bases from J, with 17 bases between. Here the CDR3 DNA reads TGCGCCAGCAGCCAAGTGGGGACAAAACCCCTATATGGCTACACCTTC. It is translated as CASSQVGTKPLYGYTF.

The chain uses TRBV9 and TRBJ2-3, with 8 bases that match TRBD2. The V gene end was trimmed by 3 bases and the J gene end by 5 bases; junction bases not matched to a gene: 2. Germline V gives CDR1 SGDLS, CDR2 YYNGEE. This CDR3 spans 13 amino acids. The CDR3 protein is CASSGGGRDTQYF. The DNA of the CDR3 is TGTGCCAGCAGCGGCGGGGGGCGAGATACGCAGTATTTT. Full variable domain (outside the CDR3, taken from reference TRBV9 and TRBJ2-3): DSGVTQTPKHLITATGQRVTLRCSPRSGDLSVYWYQQSLDQGLQFLIQYYNGEERAKGNILERFSAQQFPDLHSELNLSSLELGDSALYFCASSGGGRDTQYFGPGTRLTVL.

This chain joins TRBV7-9 and TRBJ1-2; no firm D call. This CDR3 is 13 amino acids long. Trimming removed 4 bases from V and 7 bases from J, with 13 bases in between. Germline V gives CDR1 SEHNR, CDR2 FQNEAQ (reference sequence). In nucleotides, the CDR3 is TGTGCCAGCAGCTCCCCCGCGCACCCTGGCTACACCTTC. Translating gives CASSSPAHPGYTF.

This chain joins TRBV14 and TRBJ2-7; D is perhaps TRBD1 (6 bases). CDR1 and CDR2 from the germline V gene are SGHDN and FVKESK. The CDR3 has 15 amino acids. V was cut by 2 bases and J by 5 bases, with 16 bases left in between. CDR3 bases: TGTGCCAGCAGCCAAACAACCGGGACAAGAGACGAGCAGTACTTC. It yields the protein CASSQTTGTRDEQYF.

This rearrangement joins TRBV15 to TRBJ1-1; maybe TRBD1 (5 bases). V was pared by 1 base and J by 7 bases, with 7 bases between. Germline V lookup: CDR1 LNHNV, CDR2 YYDKDF (reference sequence). This CDR3 is 12 amino acids long. The CDR3 bases are TGTGCCACCAGCAGAGTCCAGGGTGAAGCTTTCTTT. This codes for CATSRVQGEAFF.

The chain joins TRBV10-3 to TRBJ1-1; 7 bases match TRBD1. CDR3 length: 14 residues. With V trimmed by 6 bases and J by 2 bases, 6 bases remained unmatched. Germline V lookup: CDR1 ENHRY, CDR2 SYGVKD. The CDR3 region is CAIRGGQRNTEAFF. In DNA, the CDR3 is TGTGCCATCAGGGGGGGACAGCGTAACACTGAAGCTTTCTTT.

This rearrangement joins TRBV5-1 to TRBJ2-3; a possible D gene is TRBD1 (6 bases). The CDR3 length is 15 residues. The germline V gene encodes CDR1 SGHRS and CDR2 YFSETQ. The V end was cut by 0 bases, the J end by 2 bases, with 10 bases between. In nucleotides, the CDR3 is TGCGCCAGCAGCTTGGCCGGACAGCCCACAGATACGCAGTATTTT. It codes for CASSLAGQPTDTQYF.

This chain links TRBV2 with TRBJ1-5; D unresolved. Trimming took off 5 bases at V and 0 bases at J, with 8 bases between the two ends. The CDR3 has 14 residues. The germline gives CDR1 SNHLY, CDR2 FYNNEI. The CDR3 reads CASSKTSSNQPQHF. The CDR3 DNA reads as TGTGCCAGCAGTAAGACAAGTAGCAATCAGCCCCAGCATTTT.

The chain combines TRBV24-1 with TRBJ2-1; D is ambiguous. CDR3 length equals 15 residues. In germline, CDR1 is KGHDR, CDR2 SFDVKD. Trimming removed 4 bases from V and 0 bases from J, with 9 bases in between. CDR3 sequence (DNA): TGTGCCACCAGTGAACCACTGAGCTCCTACAATGAGCAGTTCTTC. Amino acids: CATSEPLSSYNEQFF.

This clone was found once. The chain uses TRBV15 and TRBJ2-5; D is possibly TRBD1 (6 bases). V gave up 1 base and J gave up 4 bases, with 16 bases separating them. This CDR3 has 16 amino acids. CDR1 is LNHNV and CDR2 is YYDKDF in the germline V gene (reference sequence). The CDR3 reads CATSRARTANGETQYF. As DNA, the CDR3 is TGTGCCACCAGCAGAGCCAGGACAGCCAACGGAGAGACCCAGTACTTC. The entire variable domain, with the rest obtained from reference TRBV15 and TRBJ2-5, is as follows: DAMVIQNPRYQVTQFGKPVTLSCSQTLNHNVMYWYQQKSSQAPKLLFHYYDKDFNNEADTPDNFQSRRPNTSFCFLDIRSPGLGDTAMYLCATSRARTANGETQYFGPGTRLLVL.

The J gene is TRBJ2-7, the V gene TRBV19, with TRBD1 matching over 9 bases. The V and J ends lost 6 bases and 2 bases, in that order; junction bases with no gene match: 5. Germline V gene data show CDR1 as LNHDA and CDR2 as SQIVND (reference sequence). This CDR3 is built from 14 residues. The CDR3, as DNA: TGTGCCAGTAGCGAACAGGGGGCCACCTACGAGCAGTACTTC. This encodes CASSEQGATYEQYF.

This clone was counted once. The V call is TRBV28, the J call TRBJ2-5, with 7 bases matching TRBD2. This CDR3 contains 14 residues. Germline lookup yields CDR1 MDHEN and CDR2 SYDVKM. J gave up 4 bases and V 3 bases, and 5 bases lay outside the gene matches. The chain's CDR3 is CASSLRGKGETQYF. The CDR3 bases are TGTGCCAGCAGTTTGCGGGGGAAGGGAGAGACCCAGTACTTC.

The rearrangement links TRBV6-5 to TRBJ1-1, with D maybe TRBD1 (5 bases). Trimming removed 2 bases from V and 8 bases from J, with 9 bases in between. Looked up from germline, CDR1 is MNHEY and CDR2 is SVGAGI. This CDR3 contains 12 residues. This CDR3 reads CASSYRDSEAFF. In nucleotides, the CDR3 is TGTGCCAGCAGTTACCGGGACTCCGAAGCTTTCTTT.

The table lists this clone with a count of one. The chain is built from TRBV3-1 (or the pseudogene TRBV3-2) and TRBJ2-3; 13 bases fit TRBD2. The CDR3 sequence is 16 residues long. From germline, CDR1 is LGHDT and CDR2 YNNKEL (reference sequence). V was pared by 2 bases and J by 4 bases, with 3 bases of the junction left unmatched. CDR3 residues: CASSQRTSGGSDTQYF. The CDR3 bases are TGTGCCAGCAGCCAACGGACTAGCGGGGGCTCAGATACGCAGTATTTT.

The chain recombines TRBV5-5 with TRBJ2-7, with D unresolved. Germline V gene sequence: CDR1 SGHKS, CDR2 YYEKEE (reference sequence). This CDR3 region has 13 residues. V lost 0 bases and J 2 bases, leaving 6 bases between the germline ends. The CDR3 nucleotides are TGTGCCAGCAGCTTGGATGTCACCTACGAGCAGTACTTC. Its protein is CASSLDVTYEQYF.

This sequence joins TRBV3-1 (or the pseudogene TRBV3-2) and TRBJ1-2; tentative D call: TRBD1 (6 bases). V was shortened by 0 bases and J by 5 bases, with 16 bases between the two germline ends. This CDR3 is built from 16 residues. CDR1 is LGHDT and CDR2 is YNNKEL in the germline V gene (reference sequence). DNA for the CDR3: TGTGCCAGCAGCCAAGATGGGGGCAGGGGACCGTATGGCTACACCTTC. Protein sequence: CASSQDGGRGPYGYTF.

This sequence joins TRBV19 and TRBJ1-5; TRBD1 matches 8 bases. The trim removed 5 bases at V and 6 bases at J, leaving 9 bases unmatched. Germline-derived CDR1 and CDR2 are LNHDA and SQIVND (reference sequence). This CDR3 contains 15 residues. CDR3 protein: CASSDRTGSSQPQHF. Here the CDR3 DNA reads TGTGCCAGTAGTGACCGGACAGGGAGTAGTCAGCCCCAGCATTTT.

The rearrangement links TRBV29-1 to TRBJ2-7, with no clear D. The CDR3 spans 11 residues. Germline-derived CDR1 and CDR2 are SQVTM and ANQGSEA. V was cut by 4 bases and J by 6 bases, with 10 bases left in between. The CDR3, as DNA: TGCAGCGTTGTTACTACTCTCGAGCAGTACTTC. Protein: CSVVTTLEQYF.

This rearrangement joins TRBV10-1 to TRBJ1-2; tentatively, D is TRBD1 (6 bases). V lost 2 bases, J lost 8 bases, and 15 bases lay in between. In germline, CDR1 is WNHNN, CDR2 SYGVQD (reference sequence). The CDR3 spans 14 residues. CDR3 coding DNA: TGCGCCAGCAGTGAGGGCGGGGGCCCATCAGGCTACACCTTC. Translation: CASSEGGGPSGYTF.

The genes are TRBV7-8 and TRBJ2-1; 9 bases align to TRBD2. The length of the CDR3 is 15 residues. Germline trimming cut 1 base from V and 7 bases from J; bases unmatched to any gene: 5. Germline CDR1 and CDR2: SGHVS and FQNEAQ. CDR3 region: CASSLVSGGINEQFF. Here the CDR3 DNA reads TGTGCCAGCAGCTTAGTTAGCGGGGGCATAAATGAGCAGTTCTTC.

The genes are TRBV5-6 and TRBJ1-4, with D perhaps matching TRBD1 (6 bases). CDR1 SGHDT and CDR2 YYEEEE come from the germline V gene. Trimming cost V 4 bases and J 3 bases, with 13 bases left between them. The length of the CDR3 is 15 residues. Here the CDR3 reads CASSARGKANEKLFF. Written as DNA, the CDR3 is TGTGCCAGCAGCGCCAGGGGTAAGGCTAATGAAAAACTGTTTTTT.

The chain recombines TRBV9 with TRBJ1-5; D possibly corresponds to TRBD1 (5 bases). The germline V gene has CDR1 SGDLS and CDR2 YYNGEE. V lost 4 bases, J lost 2 bases, and 7 bases lay in between. This CDR3 is built from 13 residues. The CDR3 DNA is TGTGCCAGCAGCTGGGGGGGCAATCAGCCCCAGCATTTT. Translating gives CASSWGGNQPQHF. The complete variable domain, with remaining parts taken from reference TRBV9 and TRBJ1-5, reads DSGVTQTPKHLITATGQRVTLRCSPRSGDLSVYWYQQSLDQGLQFLIQYYNGEERAKGNILERFSAQQFPDLHSELNLSSLELGDSALYFCASSWGGNQPQHFGDGTRLSIL.

The chain couples TRBV29-1 to TRBJ1-1; D call uncertain. Trimming removed 5 bases from V and 4 bases from J, with 11 bases in between. There are 12 residues in the CDR3. The germline CDR1 and CDR2 sequences are SQVTM and ANQGSEA. The CDR3 sequence: CSVLGSSTEAFF. CDR3 in DNA: TGCAGCGTTCTGGGGAGCAGCACTGAAGCTTTCTTT.